These 25 T cell receptor beta chains were sequenced from one sample in a study of shared clonotypes between healthy human individuals. Produced via immunoSEQ multiplex PCR; TCRdb's table is partial and in-frame only. The table includes about 100,000 clones, 67% detected once. The sequenced sample consisted of memory CD8+ T cells sorted from blood. Subset here: CD45RO+ cells pooled with CCR7-negative TemRA cells. The receptor set was obtained from a woman in her 30s in good health.

About this clone itself: The sample holds other DNA sequences that translate to the same CDR3. This rearrangement joins TRBV5-1 to TRBJ2-1; 8 bases align to TRBD2. Trimming took 0 bases from V and 4 from J; bases not matched to a gene: 3. Looked up from germline, CDR1 is SGHRS and CDR2 is YFSETQ. The CDR3 spans 15 residues. CDR3 nucleotide sequence: TGCGCCAGCAGCTTGGATTCGGGAGGGTACAATGAGCAGTTCTTC. It is translated as CASSLDSGGYNEQFF.

The V gene is TRBV28, the J gene TRBJ2-6; D unclear. The CDR3 consists of 15 residues. Germline V gene data show CDR1 as MDHEN and CDR2 as SYDVKM. V lost 3 bases to trimming and J lost 2 bases, with 8 bases between them. CDR3 in amino acids: CASSLQLTGANVLTF. DNA for the CDR3: TGTGCCAGCAGTTTGCAGCTAACTGGGGCCAACGTCCTGACTTTC.

CDR3 region: CASSSGLANNFEQFF. The CDR3 DNA follows: TGTGCCAGCAGTTCGGGACTAGCAAACAATTTTGAGCAGTTCTTC. The V gene is TRBV27, the J gene TRBJ2-1, with 9 bases identical to TRBD2. The V gene end was trimmed by 4 bases and the J gene end by 9 bases; junction bases not matched to a gene: 10. This CDR3 contains 15 residues. CDR1 is MNHEY, CDR2 SMNVEV, per germline (reference sequence).

This chain connects TRBV28 to TRBJ2-3, with D perhaps TRBD2 (6 bases). This CDR3 has 14 amino acids. V was pared by 3 bases and J by 8 bases, with 15 bases between. Germline assignment: CDR1 MDHEN and CDR2 SYDVKM. CDR3 sequence: CASSFNNGSRTQYF. The CDR3 DNA reads TGTGCCAGCAGTTTTAATAACGGGAGTCGTACGCAGTATTTT.

This clone came up once. The chain links TRBV27 to TRBJ2-7, with a weak D call TRBD2 (5 bases). The CDR3 is 14 residues long. Trimming stripped 6 bases from V and 2 bases from J, with 14 bases between. Germline V gene sequence: CDR1 MNHEY, CDR2 SMNVEV (reference sequence). CDR3: CASSPGSPAYEQYF. For the CDR3, the DNA is TGTGCCAGCAGCCCGGGATCCCCGGCCTACGAGCAGTACTTC.

The V and J genes are TRBV28 and TRBJ2-1; 7 bases are shared with TRBD2. This CDR3 comprises 15 residues. In germline, CDR1 is MDHEN, CDR2 SYDVKM. Trimming removed 6 bases from V and 9 bases from J; junction bases left unmatched: 14. The CDR3 sequence is CASSRLAGEYGEQFF. For the CDR3, the DNA is TGTGCCAGCAGCCGTCTTGCGGGAGAATACGGTGAGCAGTTCTTC.

Turning to this clone: Other DNA sequences in the sample encode the same CDR3. CDR3 protein: CASSVSWGNQPQHF. For the CDR3, the DNA is TGTGCCAGCAGCGTAAGTTGGGGCAATCAGCCCCAGCATTTT. The chain links TRBV9 to TRBJ1-5, with D unclear. This CDR3 has 14 residues. The germline V gene has CDR1 SGDLS and CDR2 YYNGEE. V was pared by 1 base and J by 2 bases, with 7 bases between. Combining the CDR3 with reference TRBV9 and TRBJ1-5 gives the whole variable domain DSGVTQTPKHLITATGQRVTLRCSPRSGDLSVYWYQQSLDQGLQFLIQYYNGEERAKGNILERFSAQQFPDLHSELNLSSLELGDSALYFCASSVSWGNQPQHFGDGTRLSIL.

The gene calls are TRBV9 and TRBJ2-1, with D possibly being TRBD1 (5 bases). Trimming took off 0 bases at V and 5 bases at J, with 15 bases between the two ends. This CDR3 has 16 amino acids. CDR1 is SGDLS, CDR2 YYNGEE, per germline. The CDR3 nucleotides are TGTGCCAGCAGCGTAGTTCCCGGCATCAGGGACAATGAGCAGTTCTTC. Translating gives CASSVVPGIRDNEQFF.

In this sample, this clone turned up a few times. This chain uses TRBV6-4 with TRBJ1-1; maybe TRBD1 (6 bases). Trimming removed 6 bases at V and 6 bases at J, with 11 bases between. Germline V gene lookup returns CDR1 MRHNA and CDR2 SNTAGT. The CDR3 is made up of 12 amino acids. CDR3 loop: CASSPTGSEAFF. The CDR3 DNA is TGTGCCAGCAGCCCTACAGGGTCTGAAGCTTTCTTT.

This clone was recorded many times. This chain uses TRBV7-8 with TRBJ2-1, with D unclear. Germline V CDR1 and CDR2: SGHVS, FQNEAQ. V lost 5 bases and J lost 1, with 15 bases in between. The CDR3 is made up of 16 amino acids. The CDR3 DNA follows: TGTGCCAGCAGCCGCGAAGTCCCCGCGTCCTACAATGAGCAGTTCTTC. Translating it yields CASSREVPASYNEQFF.

This clone appeared a few times. The chain recombines TRBV7-8 with TRBJ2-7; 10 bases agree with TRBD1. V was pared by 5 bases and J by 5 bases, with 9 bases of the junction left unmatched. This CDR3 spans 15 amino acids. CDR1 and CDR2 (germline): SGHVS, FQNEAQ. The CDR3 nucleotides read TGTGCCAGCAGCCATGGGACAGGGGATTTAGACGAGCAGTACTTC. Protein sequence: CASSHGTGDLDEQYF. The full variable domain, rest sourced from reference TRBV7-8 and TRBJ2-7, is GAGVSQSPRYKVAKRGQDVALRCDPISGHVSLFWYQQALGQGPEFLTYFQNEAQLDKSGLPSDRFFAERPEGSVSTLKIQRTQQEDSAVYLCASSHGTGDLDEQYFGPGTRLTVT.

For the CDR3, the DNA is TGCGCCAGCAGCTTATATCCCTCCTACAATGAGCAGTTCTTC. This translates into CASSLYPSYNEQFF. V gene TRBV5-1 combines with J gene TRBJ2-1; no firm D call. This CDR3 region has 14 residues. Germline loops: CDR1 SGHRS, CDR2 YFSETQ. Between the trimmed V and J ends, which lost 2 bases and 0 bases, there was a span of 6 bases. The whole variable domain, remainder taken from reference TRBV5-1 and TRBJ2-1, is KAGVTQTPRYLIKTRGQQVTLSCSPISGHRSVSWYQQTPGQGLQFLFEYFSETQRNKGNFPGRFSGRQFSNSRSEMNVSTLELGDSALYLCASSLYPSYNEQFFGPGTRLTVL.

The rearrangement links TRBV5-1 to TRBJ1-4, with unresolved D. V dropped 0 bases and J dropped 7 bases, with 16 bases sitting between them. Germline CDR1 reads SGHRS; CDR2 reads YFSETQ. CDR3 length: 16 amino acids. CDR3 loop: CASSLAVSSRGEKLFF. The CDR3 DNA reads TGCGCCAGCAGCTTGGCCGTCTCCTCCCGGGGTGAAAAACTGTTTTTT.

The CDR3 sequence: CASSQRTRGEQYF. The CDR3 bases are TGTGCCAGCAGCCAACGAACGAGGGGGGAGCAGTACTTC. This sequence joins TRBV7-3 and TRBJ2-7; possible D gene TRBD1, 6 bases. Germline assignment: CDR1 SGHTA and CDR2 FQGTGA. The CDR3 runs 13 residues. The V gene lost 5 bases and the J gene lost 7 bases, with 15 bases spanning the gap.

V usage is TRBV25-1 and J usage is TRBJ2-4; no clear D. V lost 2 bases to trimming and J lost 3 bases, with 8 bases between them. Germline-derived CDR1 and CDR2 are MGHDK and SYGVNS. The CDR3 runs 14 residues. The CDR3: CASSERGVKNIQYF. The CDR3 DNA reads as TGTGCCAGCAGTGAACGTGGGGTCAAAAACATTCAGTACTTC.

This clone has just a few counts. The chain recombines TRBV7-2 with TRBJ2-2, with D uncertain. V was clipped by 5 bases and J by 6 bases, with 10 bases between them. The CDR3 has 13 amino acids. Germline V gene lookup returns CDR1 SGHTA and CDR2 FQGNSA. CDR3 loop: CASSPIRSGELFF. The CDR3 DNA reads TGTGCCAGCAGCCCGATCCGGTCCGGGGAGCTGTTTTTT.

This clone was observed once. The chain combines TRBV4-2 with TRBJ2-3; D unresolved. This CDR3 spans 14 amino acids. Trimming removed 1 base at V and 2 bases at J, with 7 bases between. Per the germline V gene, CDR1 is LGHNA and CDR2 is YNFKEQ. The CDR3 coding sequence is TGTGCCAGCAGCCAAGGAATACCCACAGATACGCAGTATTTT. Its protein product is CASSQGIPTDTQYF.

The V gene is TRBV28, the J gene TRBJ2-7; 11 bases align to TRBD2. There are 16 residues in the CDR3. The junction had 14 bases not matched to a gene; V was cut back by 6 bases and J by 7 bases. The V gene's germline CDR1 is MDHEN and CDR2 SYDVKM. The DNA of the CDR3 is TGTGCCAGCAGCCCCGGACTAGCGGGTCTCCGCGCAGAGCAGTACTTC. Its translation is CASSPGLAGLRAEQYF.

This clone was detected only a few times. The chain employs TRBV27 and TRBJ2-1; TRBD1 aligns across 9 bases. The CDR3 sequence is 15 residues long. CDR1 is MNHEY and CDR2 is SMNVEV in the germline V gene (reference sequence). Trimming cost V 6 bases and J 7 bases; bases outside gene matches: 10. CDR3 protein: CASSPSQGAVNEQFF. The DNA of the CDR3 is TGTGCCAGCAGCCCTTCACAGGGGGCTGTTAATGAGCAGTTCTTC.

This clone was counted a few times. The chain joins TRBV7-9 to TRBJ2-2, with TRBD1 matching over 11 bases. Germline assignment: CDR1 SEHNR and CDR2 FQNEAQ (reference sequence). The CDR3 sequence is 14 residues long. Trimming at V came to 6 bases and at J to 7 bases, leaving 4 bases not matched to a gene. The CDR3 DNA follows: TGTGCCAGCAGACCGGGACAGGGGGTCGGGGAGCTGTTTTTT. Translating gives CASRPGQGVGELFF.

V usage is TRBV7-9 and J usage is TRBJ2-7; D remains ambiguous. The length of the CDR3 is 16 residues. Germline CDR1 SEHNR, CDR2 FQNEAQ (reference sequence). Trimming removed 2 bases at V and 0 bases at J, with 14 bases between. DNA of the CDR3: TGTGCCAGCAGCTTACATCTGGGCCTAAACTCCTACGAGCAGTACTTC. It encodes CASSLHLGLNSYEQYF.

This clone is medium-sized by share. The J gene is TRBJ2-1, the V gene TRBV13; TRBD1 or TRBD2 may be the D gene (5 bases each). V gave up 5 bases and J gave up 10 bases, with 21 bases separating them. The length of the CDR3 is 15 residues. The germline gives CDR1 PRHDT, CDR2 FYEKMQ (reference sequence). DNA for the CDR3: TGTGCCAGCAGCCCCCCGGGGTCGGGGCTGAGGGAGCAGTTCTTC. Translating gives CASSPPGSGLREQFF.

In its sample, this clone was seen many times. The chain links TRBV27 to TRBJ2-7, with D perhaps matching TRBD2 (5 bases). V was trimmed by 2 bases and J by 2 bases, leaving 10 bases between them. The CDR3 contains 14 residues. CDR1 and CDR2 (germline): MNHEY, SMNVEV (reference sequence). This CDR3 is CASSLAGLTYEQYF. In DNA form, the CDR3 reads TGTGCCAGCAGTTTAGCGGGCCTTACCTACGAGCAGTACTTC.

J is TRBJ2-7 and V is TRBV6-1, with D perhaps TRBD2 (6 bases). Germline values: CDR1 MNHNS, CDR2 SASEGT. The CDR3 consists of 11 residues. V was pared by 8 bases and J by 3 bases, with 8 bases between. The chain's CDR3 is CASGGNYEQYF. The CDR3 DNA reads as TGTGCCAGCGGGGGGAACTACGAGCAGTACTTC.

The chain carries TRBV10-1 and TRBJ2-7; no reliable D call. CDR1 and CDR2 (germline): WNHNN, SYGVQD (reference sequence). The V end lost 5 bases, the J end lost 0 bases, and 8 bases lay between the germline ends. The CDR3 length is 13 residues. The chain's CDR3 is CASSLVGSYEQYF. CDR3 DNA sequence: TGCGCCAGCAGTCTGGTCGGCTCCTACGAGCAGTACTTC.